The clone carrying this T cell receptor (beta chain) was seen only a few times. The antigen is undetermined. This specimen comes from a study of T cell repertoires in cytomegalovirus infection. MiXCR was run by TCRdb on the reads, yielding one entry per CDR3 protein. In the table there are over 100,000 distinct CDR3 sequences, 16% of which are singletons. V lost 4 bases and J lost 6; bases outside the gene matches: 6. CDR1 and CDR2 from the germline V gene are SGHVS and FQNEAQ. The CDR3 totals 14 residues. Overall study findings and caveats: Using cumulative public TCR beta family frequency, the authors identified those who carried CMV together with the relevant HLA.

Sequenced: PBMCs. The TCR was taken from a human donor in good health (CMV status not recorded). Some clones in this sample may be carry-over from other donors' samples. J is TRBJ2-7 and V is TRBV7-8, with 10 bases lining up with TRBD1. CDR3 amino acids: CASSYRGDRGEQYF. The DNA for the CDR3 is TGTGCCAGCAGCTATAGGGGGGACAGGGGCGAGCAGTACTTC.